This T cell receptor (beta chain) was identified in a study of control samples from healthy donors and cancer patients. Germline assignment: CDR1 SGHVS and CDR2 FQNEAQ. The V gene lost 4 bases and the J gene lost 0 bases, with 4 bases spanning the gap. CDR3 length: 13 residues. This clone was seen just once. The table came from immunoSEQ multiplex PCR; TCRdb's copy has only in-frame clones and leaves some out. The table lists about 22,000 clones, 65% to 90% of them singletons. The TCR comes from a man between 60 and 70 years old with head and neck cancer. Material: PBMCs. This chain connects TRBV7-8 to TRBJ1-5; D call uncertain. The CDR3 is CASSSSSNQPQHF. The CDR3 nucleotides are TGTGCCAGCAGCTCTTCTAGCAATCAGCCCCAGCATTTT. Full variable domain (missing parts from reference TRBV7-8 and TRBJ1-5): GAGVSQSPRYKVAKRGQDVALRCDPISGHVSLFWYQQALGQGPEFLTYFQNEAQLDKSGLPSDRFFAERPEGSVSTLKIQRTQQEDSAVYLCASSSSSNQPQHFGDGTRLSIL.